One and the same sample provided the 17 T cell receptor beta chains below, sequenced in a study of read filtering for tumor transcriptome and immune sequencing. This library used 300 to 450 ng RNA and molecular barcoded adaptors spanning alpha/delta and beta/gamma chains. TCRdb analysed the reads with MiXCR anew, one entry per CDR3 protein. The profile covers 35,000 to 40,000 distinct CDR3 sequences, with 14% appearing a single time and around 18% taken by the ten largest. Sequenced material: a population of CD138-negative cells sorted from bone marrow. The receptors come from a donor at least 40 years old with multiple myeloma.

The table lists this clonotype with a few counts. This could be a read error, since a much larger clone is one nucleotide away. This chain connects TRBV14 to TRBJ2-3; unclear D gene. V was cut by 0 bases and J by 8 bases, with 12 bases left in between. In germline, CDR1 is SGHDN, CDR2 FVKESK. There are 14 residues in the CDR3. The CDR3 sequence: CASSQDRAWGTQYF. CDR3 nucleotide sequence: TGTGCCAGCAGCCAAGATCGAGCGTGGGGTACGCAGTATTTT.

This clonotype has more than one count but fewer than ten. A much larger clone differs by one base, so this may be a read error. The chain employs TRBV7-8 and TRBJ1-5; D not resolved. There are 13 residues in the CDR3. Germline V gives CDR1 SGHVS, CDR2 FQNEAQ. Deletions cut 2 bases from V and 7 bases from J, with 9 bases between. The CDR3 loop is CASSLSGRQPQHF. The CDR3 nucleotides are TGTGCCAGCAGCTTATCGGGCAGGCAGCCCCAGCATTTT.

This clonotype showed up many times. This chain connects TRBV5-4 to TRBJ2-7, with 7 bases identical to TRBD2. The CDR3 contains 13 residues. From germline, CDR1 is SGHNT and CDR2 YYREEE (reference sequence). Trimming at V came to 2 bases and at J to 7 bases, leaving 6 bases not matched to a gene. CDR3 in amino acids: CASSFRGVGEQYF. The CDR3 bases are TGTGCCAGCAGCTTCCGGGGGGTAGGGGAGCAGTACTTC. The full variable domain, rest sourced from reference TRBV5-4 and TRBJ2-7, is ETGVTQSPTHLIKTRGQQVTLRCSSQSGHNTVSWYQQALGQGPQFIFQYYREEENGRGNFPPRFSGLQFPNYSSELNVNALELDDSALYLCASSFRGVGEQYFGPGTRLTVT.

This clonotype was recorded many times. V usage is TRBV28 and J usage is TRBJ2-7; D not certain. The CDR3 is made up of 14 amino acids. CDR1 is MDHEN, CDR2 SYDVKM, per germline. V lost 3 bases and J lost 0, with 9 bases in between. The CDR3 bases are TGTGCCAGCAGTTTCCCCGACCTCTCCTACGAGCAGTACTTC. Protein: CASSFPDLSYEQYF. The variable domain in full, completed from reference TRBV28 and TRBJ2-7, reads DVKVTQSSRYLVKRTGEKVFLECVQDMDHENMFWYRQDPGLGLRLIYFSYDVKMKEKGDIPEGYSVSREKKERFSLILESASTNQTSMYLCASSFPDLSYEQYFGPGTRLTVT.

CDR3 loop: CSVEWQGVNEQFF. CDR3 DNA: TGCAGCGTTGAATGGCAGGGGGTGAATGAGCAGTTCTTC. The chain couples TRBV29-1 to TRBJ2-1; TRBD1 matches at 7 bases. Germline lookup yields CDR1 SQVTM and CDR2 ANQGSEA. This CDR3 region has 13 residues. V shed 2 bases, J shed 7 bases, and the junction held 5 bases outside the gene matches.

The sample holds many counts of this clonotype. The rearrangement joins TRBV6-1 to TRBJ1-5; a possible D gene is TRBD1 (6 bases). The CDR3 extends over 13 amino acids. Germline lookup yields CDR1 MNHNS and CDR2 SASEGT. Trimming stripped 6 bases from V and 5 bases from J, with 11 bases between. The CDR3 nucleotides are TGTGCCAGCAGAGGTCCAGGGGATCAGCCCCAGCATTTT. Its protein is CASRGPGDQPQHF.

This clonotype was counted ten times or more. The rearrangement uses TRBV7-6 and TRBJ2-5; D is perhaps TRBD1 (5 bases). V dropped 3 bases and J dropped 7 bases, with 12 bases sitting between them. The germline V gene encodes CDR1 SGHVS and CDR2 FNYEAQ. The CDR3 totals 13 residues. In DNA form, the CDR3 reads TGTGCCAGCAGCTTCCAAACCCAGGGGACCCAGTACTTC. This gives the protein CASSFQTQGTQYF.

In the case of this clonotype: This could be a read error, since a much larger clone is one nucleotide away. CDR3 DNA: TGCGCCAGCGGCCTCGGACTAGCGGGGGGGCCAGATACGCAGTATTTT. This translates into CASGLGLAGGPDTQYF. This chain links TRBV5-1 with TRBJ2-3, with TRBD2 matching over 15 bases. The V gene's germline CDR1 is SGHRS and CDR2 YFSETQ. CDR3 length equals 16 residues. The V and J ends lost 7 bases and 4 bases, in that order; junction bases with no gene match: 7.

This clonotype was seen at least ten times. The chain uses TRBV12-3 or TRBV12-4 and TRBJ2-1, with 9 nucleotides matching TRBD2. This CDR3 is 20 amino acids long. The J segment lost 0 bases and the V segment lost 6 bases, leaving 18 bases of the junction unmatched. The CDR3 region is CASSPVKVAGASSSYNEQFF. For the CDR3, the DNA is TGTGCCAGCAGCCCCGTGAAAGTAGCGGGGGCCTCGAGCTCCTACAATGAGCAGTTCTTC.

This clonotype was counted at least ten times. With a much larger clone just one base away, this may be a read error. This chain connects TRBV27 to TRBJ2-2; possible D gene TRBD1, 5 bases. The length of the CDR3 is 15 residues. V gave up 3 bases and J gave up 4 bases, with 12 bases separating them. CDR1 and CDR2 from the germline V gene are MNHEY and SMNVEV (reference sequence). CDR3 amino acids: CASSFRAGFTGELFF. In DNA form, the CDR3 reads TGTGCCAGCAGTTTTCGGGCAGGGTTCACCGGGGAGCTGTTTTTT.

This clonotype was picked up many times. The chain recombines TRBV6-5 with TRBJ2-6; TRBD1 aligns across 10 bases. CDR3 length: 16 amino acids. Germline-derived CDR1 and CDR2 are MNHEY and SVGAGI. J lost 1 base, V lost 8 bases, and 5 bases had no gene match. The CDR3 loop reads CASARDRGSGANVLTF. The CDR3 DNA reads TGTGCCAGCGCCCGGGACAGGGGTTCTGGGGCCAACGTCCTGACTTTC.

This CDR3 is CASSVGTGVFGETQYF. The CDR3 region has the DNA TGTGCCAGCAGTGTCGGGACAGGGGTTTTCGGAGAGACCCAGTACTTC. This chain uses TRBV2 with TRBJ2-5, with 10 bases aligning to TRBD1. The CDR3 covers 16 residues. Germline values: CDR1 SNHLY, CDR2 FYNNEI. J lost 4 bases, V lost 4 bases, and 9 bases had no gene match.

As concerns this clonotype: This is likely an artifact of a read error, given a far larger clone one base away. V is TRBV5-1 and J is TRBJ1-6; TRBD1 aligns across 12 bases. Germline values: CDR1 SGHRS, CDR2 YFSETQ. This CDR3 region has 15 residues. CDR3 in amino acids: CASSRTGTGGTEASF. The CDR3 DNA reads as TGCGCCAGCAGCAGAACCGGGACAGGGGGCACTGAAGCTTCCTTT.

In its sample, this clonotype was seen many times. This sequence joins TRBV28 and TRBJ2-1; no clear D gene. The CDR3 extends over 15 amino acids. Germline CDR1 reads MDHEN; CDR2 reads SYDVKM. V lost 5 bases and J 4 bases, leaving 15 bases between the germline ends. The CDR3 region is CASSLSLIGYNEQFF. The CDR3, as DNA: TGTGCCAGCAGTCTAAGTCTAATTGGTTACAATGAGCAGTTCTTC.

The CDR3 spells CASSSQFDTEAFF. The CDR3, as DNA: TGTGCCAGCAGCTCCCAGTTCGACACTGAAGCTTTCTTT. The chain employs TRBV7-3 and TRBJ1-1; no clear D gene. The CDR3 loop spans 13 amino acids. Looked up from germline, CDR1 is SGHTA and CDR2 is FQGTGA. V gave up 4 bases and J gave up 3 bases, with 9 bases separating them.

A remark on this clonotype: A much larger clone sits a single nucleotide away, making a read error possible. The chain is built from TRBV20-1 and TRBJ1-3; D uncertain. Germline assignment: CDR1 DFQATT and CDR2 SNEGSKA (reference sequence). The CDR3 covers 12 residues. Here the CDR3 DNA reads TGCAGTGCCGAGGCGGACGGAAACACCAGATATTTT. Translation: CSAEADGNTRYF.

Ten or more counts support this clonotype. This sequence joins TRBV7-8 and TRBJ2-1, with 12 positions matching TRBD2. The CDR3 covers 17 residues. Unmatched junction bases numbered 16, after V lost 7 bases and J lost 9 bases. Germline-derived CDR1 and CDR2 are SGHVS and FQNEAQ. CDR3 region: CASNPMNLAGGRVEQFF. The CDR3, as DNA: TGTGCCAGCAACCCGATGAATCTAGCGGGGGGGCGGGTTGAGCAGTTCTTC.